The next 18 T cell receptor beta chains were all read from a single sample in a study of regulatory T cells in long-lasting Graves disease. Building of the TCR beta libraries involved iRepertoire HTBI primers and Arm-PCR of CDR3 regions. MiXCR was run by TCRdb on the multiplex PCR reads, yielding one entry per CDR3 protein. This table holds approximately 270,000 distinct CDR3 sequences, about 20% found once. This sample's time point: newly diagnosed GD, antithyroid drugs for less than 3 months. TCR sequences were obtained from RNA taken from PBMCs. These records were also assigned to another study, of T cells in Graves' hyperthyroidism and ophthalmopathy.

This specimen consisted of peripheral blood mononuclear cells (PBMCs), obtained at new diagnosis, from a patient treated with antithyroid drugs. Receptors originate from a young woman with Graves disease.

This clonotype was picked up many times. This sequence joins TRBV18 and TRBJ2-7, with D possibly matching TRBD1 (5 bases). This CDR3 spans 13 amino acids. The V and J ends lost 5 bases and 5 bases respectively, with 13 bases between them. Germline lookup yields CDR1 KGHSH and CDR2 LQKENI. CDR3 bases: TGTGCCAGCTCAACAGACAGTTTCAACGAGCAGTACTTC. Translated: CASSTDSFNEQYF.

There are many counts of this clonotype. The CDR3 protein is CSASGGSQETQYF. The CDR3 nucleotides are TGCAGTGCTAGTGGGGGGTCCCAAGAGACCCAGTACTTC. The chain combines TRBV20-1 with TRBJ2-5; D might be TRBD2 (6 bases). The ends were cut back, 3 bases at V and 1 base at J, with 9 bases in the middle. Germline-derived CDR1 and CDR2 are DFQATT and SNEGSKA (reference sequence). The CDR3 is 13 residues long.

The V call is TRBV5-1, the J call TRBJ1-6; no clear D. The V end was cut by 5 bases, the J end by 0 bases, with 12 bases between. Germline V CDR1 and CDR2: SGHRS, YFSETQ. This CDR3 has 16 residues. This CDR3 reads CASRLQPSSYNSPLHF. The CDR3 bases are TGCGCCAGCAGACTACAGCCTAGCTCCTATAATTCACCCCTCCACTTT.

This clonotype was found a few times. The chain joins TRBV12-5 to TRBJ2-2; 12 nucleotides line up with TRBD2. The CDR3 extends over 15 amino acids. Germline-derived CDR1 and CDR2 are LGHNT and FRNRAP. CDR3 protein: CALTSGGENTGELFF. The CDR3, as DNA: TGTGCCCTGACTAGCGGGGGAGAGAACACCGGGGAGCTGTTTTTT.

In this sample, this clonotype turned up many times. The DNA for the CDR3 is TGCAGTGCTAGAGATCCGGGACAACAGCCTGAGCAGTTCTTC. Protein: CSARDPGQQPEQFF. The chain couples TRBV20-1 to TRBJ2-1; D perhaps matches TRBD1 (6 bases). V was cut by 0 bases and J by 9 bases, with 15 bases left in between. This CDR3 has 14 amino acids. Per germline, CDR1 DFQATT and CDR2 SNEGSKA (reference sequence).

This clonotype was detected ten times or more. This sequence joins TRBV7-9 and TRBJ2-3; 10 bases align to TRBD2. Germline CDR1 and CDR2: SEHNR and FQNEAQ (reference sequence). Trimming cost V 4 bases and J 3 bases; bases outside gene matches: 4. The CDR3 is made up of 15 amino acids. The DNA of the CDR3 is TGTGCCAGCAGCTCAAGCGGGGGGGCGACAGATACGCAGTATTTT. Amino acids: CASSSSGGATDTQYF.

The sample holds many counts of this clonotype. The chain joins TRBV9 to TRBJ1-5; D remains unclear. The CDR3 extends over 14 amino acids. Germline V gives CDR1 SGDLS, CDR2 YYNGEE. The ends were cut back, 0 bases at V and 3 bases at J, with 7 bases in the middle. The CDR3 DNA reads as TGTGCCAGCAGCGTAGGGACGAACAATCAGCCCCAGCATTTT. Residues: CASSVGTNNQPQHF. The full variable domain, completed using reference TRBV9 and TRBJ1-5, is DSGVTQTPKHLITATGQRVTLRCSPRSGDLSVYWYQQSLDQGLQFLIQYYNGEERAKGNILERFSAQQFPDLHSELNLSSLELGDSALYFCASSVGTNNQPQHFGDGTRLSIL.

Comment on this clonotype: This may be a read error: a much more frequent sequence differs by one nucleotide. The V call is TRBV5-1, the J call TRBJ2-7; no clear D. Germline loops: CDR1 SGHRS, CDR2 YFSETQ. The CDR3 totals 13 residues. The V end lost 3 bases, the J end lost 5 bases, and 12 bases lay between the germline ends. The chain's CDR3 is CASSSGPANEQYF. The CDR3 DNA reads TGCGCCAGCAGCTCTGGACCTGCCAACGAGCAGTACTTC.

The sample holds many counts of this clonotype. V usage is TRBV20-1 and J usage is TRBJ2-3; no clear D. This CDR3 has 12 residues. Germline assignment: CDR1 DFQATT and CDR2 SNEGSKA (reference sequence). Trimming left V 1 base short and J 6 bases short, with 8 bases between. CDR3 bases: TGCAGTGCTAGAGTAAAGGGTGATACGCAGTATTTT. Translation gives CSARVKGDTQYF.

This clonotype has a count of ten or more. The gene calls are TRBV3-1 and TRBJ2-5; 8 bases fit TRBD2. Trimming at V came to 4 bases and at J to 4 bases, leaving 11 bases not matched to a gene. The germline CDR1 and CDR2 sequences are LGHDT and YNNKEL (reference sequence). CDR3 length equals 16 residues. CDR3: CASSLLFSGGRETQYF. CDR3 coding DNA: TGTGCCAGCAGCCTCCTGTTCAGCGGGGGCAGAGAGACCCAGTACTTC.

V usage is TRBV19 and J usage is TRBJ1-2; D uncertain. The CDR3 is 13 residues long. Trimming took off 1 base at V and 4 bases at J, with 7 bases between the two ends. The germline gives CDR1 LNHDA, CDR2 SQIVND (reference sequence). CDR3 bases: TGTGCCAGTAGTATAGGAAGTCCCTATGGCTACACCTTC. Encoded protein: CASSIGSPYGYTF.

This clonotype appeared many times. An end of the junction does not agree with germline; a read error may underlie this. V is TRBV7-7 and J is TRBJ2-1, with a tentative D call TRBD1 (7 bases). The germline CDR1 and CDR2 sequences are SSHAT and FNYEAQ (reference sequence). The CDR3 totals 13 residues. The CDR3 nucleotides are TGTGCTAGCAGTGGCCAGGGGGGCAATGAGCAGTTCTTC. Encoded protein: CASSGQGGNEQFF.

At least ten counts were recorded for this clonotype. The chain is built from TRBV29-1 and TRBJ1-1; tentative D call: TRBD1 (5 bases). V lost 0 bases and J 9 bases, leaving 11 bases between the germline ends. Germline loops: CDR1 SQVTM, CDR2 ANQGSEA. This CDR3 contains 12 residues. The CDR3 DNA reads TGCAGCGTTGAAGATCTGGGACTCCAAGCTTTCTTT. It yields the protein CSVEDLGLQAFF.

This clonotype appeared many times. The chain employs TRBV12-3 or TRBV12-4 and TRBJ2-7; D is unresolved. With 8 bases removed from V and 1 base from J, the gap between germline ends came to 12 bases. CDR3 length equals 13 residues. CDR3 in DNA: TGTGCCAGCTCAACGGCTGTTTCCTACGAGCAGTACTTC. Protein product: CASSTAVSYEQYF.

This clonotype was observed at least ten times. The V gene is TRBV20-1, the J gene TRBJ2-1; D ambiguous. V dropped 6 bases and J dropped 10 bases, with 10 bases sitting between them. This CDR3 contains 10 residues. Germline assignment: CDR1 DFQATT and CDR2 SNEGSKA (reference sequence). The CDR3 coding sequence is TGCAGTGCCGCTTATAGCGAGCAGTTCTTC. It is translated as CSAAYSEQFF.

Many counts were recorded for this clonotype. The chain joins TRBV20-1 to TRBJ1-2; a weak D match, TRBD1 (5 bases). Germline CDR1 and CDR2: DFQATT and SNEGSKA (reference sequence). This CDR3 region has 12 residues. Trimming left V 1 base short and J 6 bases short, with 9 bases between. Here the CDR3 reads CSARALGDGYTF. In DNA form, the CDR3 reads TGCAGTGCTAGAGCCCTAGGGGATGGCTACACCTTC.

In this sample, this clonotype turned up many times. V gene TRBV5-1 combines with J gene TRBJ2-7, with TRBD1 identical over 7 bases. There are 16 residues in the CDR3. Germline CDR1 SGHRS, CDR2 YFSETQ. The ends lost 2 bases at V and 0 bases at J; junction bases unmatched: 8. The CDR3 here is CASSLGAGTVSYEQYF. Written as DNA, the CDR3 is TGCGCCAGCAGCTTAGGTGCCGGGACAGTCTCCTACGAGCAGTACTTC.

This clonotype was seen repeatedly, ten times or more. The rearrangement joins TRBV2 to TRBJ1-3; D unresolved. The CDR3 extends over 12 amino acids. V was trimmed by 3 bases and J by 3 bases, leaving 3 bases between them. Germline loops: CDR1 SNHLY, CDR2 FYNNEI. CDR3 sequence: CASSDHGNTIYF. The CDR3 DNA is TGTGCCAGCAGTGACCATGGAAACACCATATATTTT.